Each of the 27 T cell receptor beta chains below was sequenced from the same sample in a study of monozygotic twins with inflammatory bowel disease. TCRdb reprocessed the 5' RACE reads, with one entry per CDR3 protein and no DNA. This sample lists around 370,000 distinct CDR3 sequences; its ten largest clones have 2.5% to 3%. Sequences were obtained from blood. These receptors were obtained from a human donor with ulcerative colitis or Crohn's disease, or a healthy co-twin of an affected twin (not recorded which).

The CDR3 region is CASSLAGSVYNEQFF. V usage is TRBV7-9 and J usage is TRBJ2-1. Germline lookup yields CDR1 SEHNR and CDR2 FQNEAQ (reference sequence). The CDR3 has 15 amino acids.

This chain links TRBV5-1 with TRBJ2-7; the TCRdb D gene call, TRBD2, has no DNA to confirm it. The germline V gene has CDR1 SGHRS and CDR2 YFSETQ. This CDR3 is built from 16 residues. The CDR3 is CASSLAPFGTSYEQYF.

This rearrangement joins TRBV20-1 to TRBJ2-7. This CDR3 is 12 amino acids long. Germline V gene sequence: CDR1 DFQATT, CDR2 SNEGSKA (reference sequence). CDR3 sequence reads: CSAQVGVYEQYF.

The rearrangement uses TRBV5-6 and TRBJ1-1. Germline lookup yields CDR1 SGHDT and CDR2 YYEEEE. The CDR3 loop spans 15 amino acids. This CDR3 is CASSPRDYKYTEAFF.

This chain uses TRBV12-3 or TRBV12-4 with TRBJ2-1; there is no DNA to check the TCRdb D call of TRBD1. The CDR3 contains 14 residues. The CDR3 protein is CASSDGGQYNEQFF.

The genes are TRBV5-6 and TRBJ2-7; the D gene TCRdb calls, TRBD1, cannot be checked with no DNA. The CDR3 runs to 16 residues. Looked up from germline, CDR1 is SGHDT and CDR2 is YYEEEE. The CDR3 here is CASSLGRDRRPYEQYF.

This rearrangement joins TRBV7-3 to TRBJ2-2; checking the TCRdb D call of TRBD1 is not possible without DNA. CDR1 is SGHTA and CDR2 is FQGTGA in the germline V gene. This CDR3 spans 15 amino acids. The CDR3: CASSMTGVNTGELFF.

The genes are TRBV12-5 and TRBJ2-2; as DNA is missing, the TRBD1 call by TCRdb cannot be tested. This CDR3 comprises 14 residues. Germline values: CDR1 LGHNT, CDR2 FRNRAP. CDR3 protein: CASGLLPGTGELFF.

This chain joins TRBV27 and TRBJ1-6; the TCRdb D gene call, TRBD1, has no DNA to confirm it. The CDR3 is made up of 16 amino acids. Germline CDR1 is MNHEY and CDR2 is SMNVEV (reference sequence). This chain's CDR3 is CASSSGGQGARSPLHF.

The gene calls are TRBV20-1 and TRBJ1-4; as DNA is missing, the TRBD1 call by TCRdb cannot be tested. The CDR3 extends over 16 amino acids. From germline, CDR1 is DFQATT and CDR2 SNEGSKA (reference sequence). The CDR3 sequence is CSARGGTEATNENLFF.

The genes are TRBV15 and TRBJ1-2; TCRdb gives TRBD1 as the D gene, but with no DNA this cannot be confirmed. Germline V gives CDR1 LNHNV, CDR2 YYDKDF (reference sequence). CDR3 length: 14 amino acids. Here the CDR3 reads CATSREGPAGGYTF. The entire variable domain, with the rest obtained from reference TRBV15 and TRBJ1-2, is as follows: DAMVIQNPRYQVTQFGKPVTLSCSQTLNHNVMYWYQQKSSQAPKLLFHYYDKDFNNEADTPDNFQSRRPNTSFCFLDIRSPGLGDTAMYLCATSREGPAGGYTFGSGTRLTVV.

The chain carries TRBV24-1 and TRBJ2-1. The CDR3 is made up of 14 amino acids. The germline CDR1 and CDR2 sequences are KGHDR and SFDVKD. The CDR3 loop reads CATSDLRGDNEQFF.

The chain combines TRBV7-9 with TRBJ1-5; TCRdb calls TRBD1, which cannot be checked without DNA. This CDR3 has 16 residues. CDR1 SEHNR and CDR2 FQNEAQ come from the germline V gene (reference sequence). The CDR3: CASSYASGYGNQPQHF.

The J gene is TRBJ2-5, the V gene TRBV20-1; the TCRdb call, TRBD2, lacks DNA for checking. Germline CDR1 DFQATT, CDR2 SNEGSKA (reference sequence). CDR3 length equals 15 residues. The CDR3 sequence is CSASGTSGTRETQYF.

This chain joins TRBV20-1 and TRBJ2-3; TCRdb returns TRBD1, unconfirmable since there is no DNA. The CDR3 totals 13 residues. Germline assignment: CDR1 DFQATT and CDR2 SNEGSKA (reference sequence). The CDR3 is CSARRGATDTQYF.

The V gene is TRBV29-1, the J gene TRBJ2-7; without DNA, the TCRdb call of TRBD1 cannot be checked. Germline loops: CDR1 SQVTM, CDR2 ANQGSEA. The CDR3 is 12 amino acids. CDR3 region: CSVEGRGIEQYF.

This chain links TRBV29-1 with TRBJ2-4; TCRdb's assignment of TRBD2 cannot be checked, as there is no DNA. The germline CDR1 and CDR2 sequences are SQVTM and ANQGSEA. The CDR3 contains 14 residues. The chain's CDR3 is CSVEGGGAGNIQYF.

This chain uses TRBV18 with TRBJ2-3; TCRdb lists TRBD1, though no DNA is available to test this call. The germline V gene encodes CDR1 KGHSH and CDR2 LQKENI. This CDR3 is 15 amino acids long. The CDR3 sequence is CASSPGGKSTDTQYF.

The chain uses TRBV20-1 and TRBJ2-3; there is no DNA to check the TCRdb D call of TRBD1. CDR1 DFQATT and CDR2 SNEGSKA come from the germline V gene (reference sequence). The CDR3 consists of 18 residues. The CDR3 protein is CSASPWGGAWGSTDTQYF.

The J gene is TRBJ2-5, the V gene TRBV7-6; TCRdb's D call, TRBD1, is unchecked because there is no DNA. The CDR3 is 14 residues long. In germline, CDR1 is SGHVS, CDR2 FNYEAQ. CDR3: CASSLNRLGETQYF.

The gene calls are TRBV11-2 and TRBJ2-4; the D call from TCRdb, TRBD2, cannot be confirmed without DNA. The length of the CDR3 is 18 residues. The germline V gene encodes CDR1 SGHAT and CDR2 FQNNGV. The CDR3 reads CASSRRTSGGVAKNIQYF.

The chain recombines TRBV19 with TRBJ2-3; without DNA, the TCRdb call of TRBD1 cannot be checked. The CDR3 is 14 residues long. Germline V gives CDR1 LNHDA, CDR2 SQIVND (reference sequence). The CDR3 sequence: CASSIEAPTDTQYF. The complete variable domain, with remaining parts taken from reference TRBV19 and TRBJ2-3, reads DGGITQSPKYLFRKEGQNVTLSCEQNLNHDAMYWYRQDPGQGLRLIYYSQIVNDFQKGDIAEGYSVSREKKESFPLTVTSAQKNPTAFYLCASSIEAPTDTQYFGPGTRLTVL.

This rearrangement joins TRBV7-2 to TRBJ2-2; TCRdb lists TRBD1, though no DNA is available to test this call. Per germline, CDR1 SGHTA and CDR2 FQGNSA. This CDR3 is 14 amino acids long. CDR3: CASRGQGTAGELFF.

The CDR3: CASSPERGDTQYF. The rearrangement joins TRBV4-1 to TRBJ2-3; the TRBD1 assignment by TCRdb is unverifiable without DNA. The CDR3 spans 13 residues. The germline CDR1 and CDR2 sequences are MGHRA and YSYEKL.

The chain joins TRBV20-1 to TRBJ2-7; TCRdb's D gene call, TRBD1, goes unchecked for lack of DNA. The CDR3 runs to 15 residues. CDR1 DFQATT and CDR2 SNEGSKA come from the germline V gene (reference sequence). The CDR3 region is CSARVGTGLTYEQYF.

The rearrangement links TRBV7-2 to TRBJ2-1; TCRdb outputs TRBD1, but without DNA this stays unchecked. Per the germline V gene, CDR1 is SGHTA and CDR2 is FQGNSA. This CDR3 has 12 amino acids. CDR3 amino acids: CASSRQNNEQFF.

The genes are TRBV5-1 and TRBJ2-1. The CDR3 has 15 residues. CDR1 SGHRS and CDR2 YFSETQ come from the germline V gene. The CDR3 is CASSSGFSRYNEQFF.